These T cell receptor beta chains were read from a single sample in a study of cytomegalovirus exposure and HLA in healthy donors. Sequencing used immunoSEQ multiplex PCR; TCRdb keeps in-frame clones, though not all of them. Among 120,000 or so clones listed, roughly 90% were seen once. The sample was PBMCs. The source is a woman aged 18-29 years in good health and CMV-seronegative. Each CDR3 is given with its conserved first and last residue. The order of the fields is clone size, V gene, J gene, D gene, CDR3 DNA, CDR3 protein. D genes are given only for firm matches. Where a row states a size, it is once, few, many or the class of an expanded clone; other rows omit it.

-	TRBV30	TRBJ2-1	TRBD2	TGTGCCTGGAGTGTACATAGCGGGATTGAGCAGTTCTTC	CAWSVHSGIEQFF
-	TRBV18	TRBJ1-2	-	TGTGCCAGCTCACCGTGGGACATTCTCCTTTCTAACGGCTACACCTTC	CASSPWDILLSNGYTF
-	TRBV6-5	TRBJ1-1	-	TGTGCCAGCAGTCCCGGACAGAACACTGAAGCTTTCTTT	CASSPGQNTEAFF
-	TRBV6-6	TRBJ2-1	-	TGTGCCAGCGGGCCCTACAATGAGCAGTTCTTC	CASGPYNEQFF
-	TRBV6-4	TRBJ1-1	-	TGTGCCAGCAGCCTTCTACCGAACACTGAAGCTTTCTTT	CASSLLPNTEAFF
-	TRBV2	TRBJ1-4	-	TGTGCCAGCAGCTTTGAGGGCGGTAATGAAAAACTGTTTTTT	CASSFEGGNEKLFF
-	TRBV19	TRBJ2-2	TRBD2	TGTGCCAGTAGTCCCCGGGAGGCCGGGGAGCTGTTTTTT	CASSPREAGELFF
-	TRBV25-1	TRBJ1-1	-	TGTGCCAGCAGTGAAGGGACACGGATGAACACTGAAGCTTTCTTT	CASSEGTRMNTEAFF
-	TRBV6-6	TRBJ2-2	-	TGTGCCAGTCATAGCTGGGTCGGGGAGCTGTTTTTT	CASHSWVGELFF
-	TRBV4-1	TRBJ1-5	TRBD1	TGCGCCAGCAGCCAGACACGAGGACAGGTCGGTCAGCCCCAGCATTTT	CASSQTRGQVGQPQHF
-	TRBV4-1	TRBJ2-1	TRBD2	TGCGCCAGCAGCCCACTAGCGGGAGGGCCCTATGAGCAGTTCTTC	CASSPLAGGPYEQFF
-	TRBV15	TRBJ2-7	TRBD2	TGTGCCACCAGCAGAGATCGGACTAGCGGACTCTACGAGCAGTACTTC	CATSRDRTSGLYEQYF
-	TRBV5-6	TRBJ2-1	TRBD1	TGTGCCAGCAGCTTGGGAACAGGGGTTCTGGGCAATGAGCAGTTCTTC	CASSLGTGVLGNEQFF
once	TRBV6-1	TRBJ1-1	TRBD1	TGTGCCAGCAGTGTAAGGGACAGAGAAGCTTTCTTT	CASSVRDREAFF
-	TRBV6-4	TRBJ2-1	TRBD2	TGTGCCAGCAGTCAACTAGCGGGAAGTAGGTATGAGCAGTTCTTC	CASSQLAGSRYEQFF
-	TRBV28	TRBJ1-5	TRBD1	TGTGCCAGCAGAGGGACAGGCAATCAGCCCCAGCATTTT	CASRGTGNQPQHF
-	TRBV23-1	TRBJ2-6	-	TGCGCCAGCAGTCAGAGTTGTGGCTCTGGGGCCAACGTCCTGACTTTC	CASSQSCGSGANVLTF
-	TRBV2	TRBJ2-1	TRBD2	TGTGCCAGCAGTGAACCCCGAGCGGGAGGGCCCTCGGGGAATGAGCAGTTCTTC	CASSEPRAGGPSGNEQFF
few	TRBV5-1	TRBJ1-1	TRBD1	TGCGCCAGCAGCTTGACAGGGGCCACTGAAGCTTTCTTT	CASSLTGATEAFF
-	TRBV28	TRBJ2-1	-	TGTGCCAGCTCTTCTTACGAGCGCCCCTACAATGAGCAGTTCTTC	CASSSYERPYNEQFF
-	TRBV6-5	TRBJ1-1	TRBD1	TGTGCCAGCAGTGAGACAGGGTGGACTGAAGCTTTCTTT	CASSETGWTEAFF
-	TRBV30	TRBJ1-5	-	TGTGCCTGGACTCGCAGGGGCTCGGTGGTTCAGCCCCAGCATTTT	CAWTRRGSVVQPQHF
-	TRBV27	TRBJ2-7	-	TGTGCCAGCAGTTTAAGGTCGACATCCTACGAGCAGTACTTC	CASSLRSTSYEQYF